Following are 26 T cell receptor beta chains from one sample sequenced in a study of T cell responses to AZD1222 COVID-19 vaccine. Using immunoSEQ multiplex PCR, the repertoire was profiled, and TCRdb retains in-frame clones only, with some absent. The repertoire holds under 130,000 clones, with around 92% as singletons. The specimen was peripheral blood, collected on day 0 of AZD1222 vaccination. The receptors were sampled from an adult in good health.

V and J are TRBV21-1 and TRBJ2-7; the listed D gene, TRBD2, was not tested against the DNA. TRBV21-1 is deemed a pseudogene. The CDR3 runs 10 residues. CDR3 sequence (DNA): TGTGCCAGCAATACTAGCGGGACCTACTTC. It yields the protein CASNTSGTYF.

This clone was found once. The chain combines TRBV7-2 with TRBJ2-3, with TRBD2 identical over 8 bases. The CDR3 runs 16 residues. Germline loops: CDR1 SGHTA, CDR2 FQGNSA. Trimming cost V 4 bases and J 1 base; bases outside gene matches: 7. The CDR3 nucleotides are TGTGCCAGCAGCTCGACCGGACTAGCTGGCACAGATACGCAGTATTTT. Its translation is CASSSTGLAGTDTQYF. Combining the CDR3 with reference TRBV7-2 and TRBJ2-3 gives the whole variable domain GAGVSQSPSNKVTEKGKDVELRCDPISGHTALYWYRQSLGQGLEFLIYFQGNSAPDKSGLPSDRFSAERTGGSVSTLTIQRTQQEDSAVYLCASSSTGLAGTDTQYFGPGTRLTVL.

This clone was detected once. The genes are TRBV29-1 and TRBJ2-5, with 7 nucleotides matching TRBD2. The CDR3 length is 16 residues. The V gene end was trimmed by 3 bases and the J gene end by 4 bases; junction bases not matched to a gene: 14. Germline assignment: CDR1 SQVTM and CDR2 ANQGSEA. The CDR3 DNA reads TGCAGCGTTGAGGGAGGGGCAGGGATGATAGGAGAGACCCAGTACTTC. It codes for CSVEGGAGMIGETQYF.

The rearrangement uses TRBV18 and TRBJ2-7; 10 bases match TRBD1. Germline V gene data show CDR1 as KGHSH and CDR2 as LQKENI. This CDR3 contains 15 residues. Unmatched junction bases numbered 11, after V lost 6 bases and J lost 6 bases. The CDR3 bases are TGTGCCAGCTCTGCCCCCGGGACAGGGGTTCGCGAGCAGTACTTC. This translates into CASSAPGTGVREQYF.

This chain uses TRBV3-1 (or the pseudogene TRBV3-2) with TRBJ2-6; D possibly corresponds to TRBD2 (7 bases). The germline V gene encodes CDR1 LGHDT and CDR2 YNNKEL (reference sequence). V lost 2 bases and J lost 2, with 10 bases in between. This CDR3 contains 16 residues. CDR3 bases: TGTGCCAGCAGCCAAAAAGGGGGGGCTGGGGCCAACGTCCTGACTTTC. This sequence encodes CASSQKGGAGANVLTF.

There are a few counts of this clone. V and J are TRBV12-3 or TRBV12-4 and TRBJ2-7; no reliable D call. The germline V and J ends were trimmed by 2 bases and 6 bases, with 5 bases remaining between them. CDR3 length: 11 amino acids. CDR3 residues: CASSLLAEQYF. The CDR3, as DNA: TGTGCCAGCAGTTTATTGGCCGAGCAGTACTTC.

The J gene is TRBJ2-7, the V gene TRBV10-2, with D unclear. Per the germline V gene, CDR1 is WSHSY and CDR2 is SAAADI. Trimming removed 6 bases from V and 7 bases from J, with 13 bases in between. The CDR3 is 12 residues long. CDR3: CASRDGFGEQYF. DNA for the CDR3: TGCGCCAGCAGGGATGGGTTCGGAGAGCAGTACTTC.

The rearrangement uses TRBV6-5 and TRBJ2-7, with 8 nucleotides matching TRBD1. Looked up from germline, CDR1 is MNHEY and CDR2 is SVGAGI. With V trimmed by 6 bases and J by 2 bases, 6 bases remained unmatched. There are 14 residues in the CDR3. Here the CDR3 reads CASRAGQGAYEQYF. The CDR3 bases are TGTGCCAGCAGGGCCGGACAGGGAGCCTACGAGCAGTACTTC.

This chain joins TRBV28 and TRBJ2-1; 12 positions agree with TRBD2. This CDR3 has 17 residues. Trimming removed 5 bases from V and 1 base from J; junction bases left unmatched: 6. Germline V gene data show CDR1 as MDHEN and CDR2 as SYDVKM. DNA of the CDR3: TGTGCCAGCAGTCCCCTGACTAGCGGGAGATCCTACAATGAGCAGTTCTTC. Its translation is CASSPLTSGRSYNEQFF. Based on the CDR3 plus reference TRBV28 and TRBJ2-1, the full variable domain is DVKVTQSSRYLVKRTGEKVFLECVQDMDHENMFWYRQDPGLGLRLIYFSYDVKMKEKGDIPEGYSVSREKKERFSLILESASTNQTSMYLCASSPLTSGRSYNEQFFGPGTRLTVL.

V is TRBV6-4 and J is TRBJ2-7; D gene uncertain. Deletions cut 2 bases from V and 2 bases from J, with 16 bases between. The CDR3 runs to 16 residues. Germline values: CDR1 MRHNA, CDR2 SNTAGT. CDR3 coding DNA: TGTGCCAGCAGTGACCCTATAGTTGGAAGAGCCTACGAGCAGTACTTC. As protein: CASSDPIVGRAYEQYF.

DNA of the CDR3: TGTGCCAGCAGTTTATTTCAAGACTCCCAGCCCCAGCATTTT. Its protein is CASSLFQDSQPQHF. The chain uses TRBV28 and TRBJ1-5; D remains unclear. V was trimmed by 1 base and J by 7 bases, leaving 11 bases between them. This CDR3 contains 14 residues. The germline V gene encodes CDR1 MDHEN and CDR2 SYDVKM. Complete variable domain (other parts from reference TRBV28 and TRBJ1-5): DVKVTQSSRYLVKRTGEKVFLECVQDMDHENMFWYRQDPGLGLRLIYFSYDVKMKEKGDIPEGYSVSREKKERFSLILESASTNQTSMYLCASSLFQDSQPQHFGDGTRLSIL.

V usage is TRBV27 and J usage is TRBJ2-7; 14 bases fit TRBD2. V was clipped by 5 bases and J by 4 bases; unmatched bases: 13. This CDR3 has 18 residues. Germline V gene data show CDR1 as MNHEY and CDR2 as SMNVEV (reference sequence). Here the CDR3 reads CASSILTSGRASRYEQYF. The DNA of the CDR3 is TGTGCCAGCAGTATTCTGACTAGCGGGAGGGCATCGAGATACGAGCAGTACTTC.

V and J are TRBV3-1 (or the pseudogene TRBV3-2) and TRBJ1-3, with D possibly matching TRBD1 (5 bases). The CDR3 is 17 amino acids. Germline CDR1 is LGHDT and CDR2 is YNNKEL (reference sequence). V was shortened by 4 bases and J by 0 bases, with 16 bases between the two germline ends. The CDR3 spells CASSPSYGADSGNTIYF. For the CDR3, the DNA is TGTGCCAGCAGCCCATCTTACGGGGCTGACTCTGGAAACACCATATATTTT.

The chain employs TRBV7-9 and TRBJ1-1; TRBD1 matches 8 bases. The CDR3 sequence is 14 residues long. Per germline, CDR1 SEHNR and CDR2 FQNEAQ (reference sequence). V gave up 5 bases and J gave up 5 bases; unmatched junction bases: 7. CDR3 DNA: TGTGCCAGCAGCCCAGGGGGCGGGAGGACTGAAGCTTTCTTT. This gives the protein CASSPGGGRTEAFF. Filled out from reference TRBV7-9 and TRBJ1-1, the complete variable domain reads DTGVSQNPRHKITKRGQNVTFRCDPISEHNRLYWYRQTLGQGPEFLTYFQNEAQLEKSRLLSDRFSAERPKGSFSTLEIQRTEQGDSAMYLCASSPGGGRTEAFFGQGTRLTVV.

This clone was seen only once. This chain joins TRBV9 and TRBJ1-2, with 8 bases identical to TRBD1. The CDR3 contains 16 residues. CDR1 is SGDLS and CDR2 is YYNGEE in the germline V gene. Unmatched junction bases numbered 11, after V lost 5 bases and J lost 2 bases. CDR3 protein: CASSGVAGGVNYGYTF. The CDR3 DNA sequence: TGTGCCAGCAGTGGAGTGGCAGGGGGCGTAAACTATGGCTACACCTTC.

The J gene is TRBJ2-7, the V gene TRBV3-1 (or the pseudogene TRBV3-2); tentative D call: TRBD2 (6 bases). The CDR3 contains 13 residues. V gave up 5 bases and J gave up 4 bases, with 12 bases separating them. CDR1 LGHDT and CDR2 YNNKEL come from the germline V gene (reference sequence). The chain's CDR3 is CASSKRESYEQYF. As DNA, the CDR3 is TGTGCCAGCAGCAAACGGGAGAGTTACGAGCAGTACTTC.

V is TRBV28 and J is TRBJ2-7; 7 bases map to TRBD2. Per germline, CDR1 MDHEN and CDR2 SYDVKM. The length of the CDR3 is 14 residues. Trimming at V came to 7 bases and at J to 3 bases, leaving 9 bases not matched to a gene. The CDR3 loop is CASISGTGGYEQYF. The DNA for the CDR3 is TGTGCCAGCATTTCGGGGACGGGAGGCTACGAGCAGTACTTC.

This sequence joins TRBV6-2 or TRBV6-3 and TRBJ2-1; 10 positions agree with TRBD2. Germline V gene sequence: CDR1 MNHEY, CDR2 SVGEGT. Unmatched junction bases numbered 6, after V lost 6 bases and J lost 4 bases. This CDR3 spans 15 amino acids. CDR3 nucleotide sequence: TGTGCCAGCAGCCCCAGCGGGAGGGGTTACAATGAGCAGTTCTTC. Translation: CASSPSGRGYNEQFF.

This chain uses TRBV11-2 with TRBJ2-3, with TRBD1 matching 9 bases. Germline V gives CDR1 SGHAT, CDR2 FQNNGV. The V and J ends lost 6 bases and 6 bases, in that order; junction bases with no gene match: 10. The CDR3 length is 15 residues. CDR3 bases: TGTGCCAGCAGTAACCGTCGGGACAGGGTGGATACGCAGTATTTT. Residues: CASSNRRDRVDTQYF.

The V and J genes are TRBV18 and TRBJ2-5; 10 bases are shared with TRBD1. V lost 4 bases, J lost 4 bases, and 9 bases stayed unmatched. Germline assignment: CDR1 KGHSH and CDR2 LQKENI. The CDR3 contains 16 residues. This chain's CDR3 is CASSQYDRGHSETQYF. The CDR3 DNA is TGTGCCAGCTCACAGTACGACAGGGGGCATTCAGAGACCCAGTACTTC.

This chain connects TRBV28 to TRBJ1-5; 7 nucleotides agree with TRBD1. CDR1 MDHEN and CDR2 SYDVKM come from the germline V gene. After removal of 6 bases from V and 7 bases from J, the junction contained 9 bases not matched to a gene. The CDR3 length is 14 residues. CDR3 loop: CASSWGRGGQPQHF. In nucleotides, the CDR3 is TGTGCCAGCAGCTGGGGCAGGGGGGGACAGCCCCAGCATTTT.

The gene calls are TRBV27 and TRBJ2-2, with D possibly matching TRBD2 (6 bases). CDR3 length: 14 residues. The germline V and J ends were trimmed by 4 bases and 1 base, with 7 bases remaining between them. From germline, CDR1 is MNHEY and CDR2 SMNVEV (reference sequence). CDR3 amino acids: CASSWGLNTGELFF. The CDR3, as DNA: TGTGCCAGCAGTTGGGGACTGAACACCGGGGAGCTGTTTTTT.

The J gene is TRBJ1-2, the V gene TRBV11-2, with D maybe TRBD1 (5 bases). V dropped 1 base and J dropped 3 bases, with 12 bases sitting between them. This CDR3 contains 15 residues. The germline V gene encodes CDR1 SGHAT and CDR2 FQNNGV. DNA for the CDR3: TGTGCCAGCAGCTTAGGCCAGGGTATTGACTATGGCTACACCTTC. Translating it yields CASSLGQGIDYGYTF.

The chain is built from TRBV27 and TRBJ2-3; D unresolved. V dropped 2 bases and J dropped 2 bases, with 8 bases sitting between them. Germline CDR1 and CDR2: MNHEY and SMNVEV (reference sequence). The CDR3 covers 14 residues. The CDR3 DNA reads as TGTGCCAGCAGTTTAATAGCATCCACAGATACGCAGTATTTT. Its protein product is CASSLIASTDTQYF.

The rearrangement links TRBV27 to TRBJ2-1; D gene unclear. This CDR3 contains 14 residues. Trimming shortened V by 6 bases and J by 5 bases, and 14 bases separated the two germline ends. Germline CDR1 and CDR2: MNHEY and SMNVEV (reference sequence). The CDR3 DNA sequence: TGTGCCAGCAGGACCGCACTCGCCGACAATGAGCAGTTCTTC. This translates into CASRTALADNEQFF.

The CDR3 region is CASSPGSGRKSYEQYF. CDR3 nucleotide sequence: TGTGCCAGTAGTCCAGGCAGCGGGAGAAAGTCCTACGAGCAGTACTTC. The rearrangement links TRBV19 to TRBJ2-7, with TRBD2 matching over 8 bases. Trimming cost V 5 bases and J 1 base; bases outside gene matches: 10. CDR3 length equals 16 residues. The germline V gene encodes CDR1 LNHDA and CDR2 SQIVND (reference sequence). Supplemented by reference TRBV19 and TRBJ2-7, the full variable domain reads DGGITQSPKYLFRKEGQNVTLSCEQNLNHDAMYWYRQDPGQGLRLIYYSQIVNDFQKGDIAEGYSVSREKKESFPLTVTSAQKNPTAFYLCASSPGSGRKSYEQYFGPGTRLTVT.